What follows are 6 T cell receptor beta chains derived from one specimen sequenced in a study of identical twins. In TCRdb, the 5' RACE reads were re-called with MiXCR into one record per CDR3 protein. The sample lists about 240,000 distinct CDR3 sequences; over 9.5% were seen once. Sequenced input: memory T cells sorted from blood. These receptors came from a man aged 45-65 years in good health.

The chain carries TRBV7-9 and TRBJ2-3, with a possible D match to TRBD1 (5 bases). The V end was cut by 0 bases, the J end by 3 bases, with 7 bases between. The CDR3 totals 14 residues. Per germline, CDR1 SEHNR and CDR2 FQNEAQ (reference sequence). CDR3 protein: CASSLARATDTQYF. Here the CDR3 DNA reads TGTGCCAGCAGCTTAGCCAGGGCGACAGATACGCAGTATTTT.

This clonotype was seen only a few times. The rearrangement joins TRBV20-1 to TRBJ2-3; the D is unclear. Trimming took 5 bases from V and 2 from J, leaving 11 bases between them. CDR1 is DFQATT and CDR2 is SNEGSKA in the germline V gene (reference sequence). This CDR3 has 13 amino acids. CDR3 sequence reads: CSAPPHSTDTQYF. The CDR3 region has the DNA TGCAGTGCTCCCCCTCACTCCACAGATACGCAGTATTTT.

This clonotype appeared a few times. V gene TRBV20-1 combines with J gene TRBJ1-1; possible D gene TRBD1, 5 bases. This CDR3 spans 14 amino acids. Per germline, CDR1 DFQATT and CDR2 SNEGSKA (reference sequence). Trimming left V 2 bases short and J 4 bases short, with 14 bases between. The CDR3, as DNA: TGCAGTGCTAGAAAACGGGGGTTGGGCACTGAAGCTTTCTTT. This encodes CSARKRGLGTEAFF.

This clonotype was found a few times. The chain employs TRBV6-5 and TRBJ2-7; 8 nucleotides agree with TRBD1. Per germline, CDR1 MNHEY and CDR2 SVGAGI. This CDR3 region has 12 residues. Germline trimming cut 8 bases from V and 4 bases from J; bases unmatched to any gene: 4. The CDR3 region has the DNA TGTGCCAGCTTAGGACAGGGATACGAGCAGTACTTC. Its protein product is CASLGQGYEQYF.

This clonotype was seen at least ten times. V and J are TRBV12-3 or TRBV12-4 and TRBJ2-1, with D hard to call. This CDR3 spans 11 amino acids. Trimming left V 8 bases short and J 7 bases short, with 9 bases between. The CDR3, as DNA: TGTGCCAGCGGGCCAGGAAATGAGCAGTTCTTC. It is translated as CASGPGNEQFF.

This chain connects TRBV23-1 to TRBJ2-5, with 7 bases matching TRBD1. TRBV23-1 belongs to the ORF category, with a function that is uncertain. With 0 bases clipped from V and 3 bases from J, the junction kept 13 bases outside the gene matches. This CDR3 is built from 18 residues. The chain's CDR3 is CASSQSVGAGRGKETQYF. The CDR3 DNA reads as TGCGCCAGCAGTCAATCCGTGGGGGCAGGCAGGGGGAAAGAGACCCAGTACTTC.